This T cell receptor (beta chain) was sequenced in a study of T cell responses to AZD1222 COVID-19 vaccine. Study findings and constraints: After the peak T cell response, and only then, were repertoires sampled. Most donors were white British, females outnumbered males, and clonal diversity was possibly underestimated. Vaccine-related CD4 TCRs covered spike, predominating at 160-218 and 743-854. At study baseline, merely several AZD1222 recipients were seropositive.

Using immunoSEQ multiplex PCR, the repertoire was profiled, and TCRdb retains in-frame clones only, with some absent. The sample has under 200,000 clones; approximately 94% are singletons. CDR1 and CDR2 (germline): LGHDT, YNNKEL (reference sequence). CDR3 length: 13 residues. The germline V and J ends were trimmed by 1 base and 4 bases, with 6 bases remaining between them. On this clone: Its antigen is not known.

This receptor was identified in an adult who received the MenACWY meningococcal vaccine as a control. The chain joins TRBV3-1 (or the pseudogene TRBV3-2) to TRBJ2-3; D is undetermined. The sample here was peripheral blood, taken 28 days after the second dose of the MenACWY control vaccine. This chain's CDR3 is CASSQALADTQYF. DNA of the CDR3: TGTGCCAGCAGCCAAGCCCTTGCAGATACGCAGTATTTT.